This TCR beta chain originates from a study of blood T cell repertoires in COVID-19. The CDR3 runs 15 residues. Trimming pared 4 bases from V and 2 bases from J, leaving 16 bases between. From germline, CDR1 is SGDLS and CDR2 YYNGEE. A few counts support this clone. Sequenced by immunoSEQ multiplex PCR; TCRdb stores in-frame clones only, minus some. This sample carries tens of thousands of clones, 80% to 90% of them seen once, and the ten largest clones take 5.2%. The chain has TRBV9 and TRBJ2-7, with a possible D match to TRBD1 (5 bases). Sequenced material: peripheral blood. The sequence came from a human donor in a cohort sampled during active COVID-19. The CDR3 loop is CASSLSIGVTYEQYF. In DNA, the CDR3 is TGTGCCAGCAGCCTCAGTATAGGGGTGACCTACGAGCAGTACTTC.